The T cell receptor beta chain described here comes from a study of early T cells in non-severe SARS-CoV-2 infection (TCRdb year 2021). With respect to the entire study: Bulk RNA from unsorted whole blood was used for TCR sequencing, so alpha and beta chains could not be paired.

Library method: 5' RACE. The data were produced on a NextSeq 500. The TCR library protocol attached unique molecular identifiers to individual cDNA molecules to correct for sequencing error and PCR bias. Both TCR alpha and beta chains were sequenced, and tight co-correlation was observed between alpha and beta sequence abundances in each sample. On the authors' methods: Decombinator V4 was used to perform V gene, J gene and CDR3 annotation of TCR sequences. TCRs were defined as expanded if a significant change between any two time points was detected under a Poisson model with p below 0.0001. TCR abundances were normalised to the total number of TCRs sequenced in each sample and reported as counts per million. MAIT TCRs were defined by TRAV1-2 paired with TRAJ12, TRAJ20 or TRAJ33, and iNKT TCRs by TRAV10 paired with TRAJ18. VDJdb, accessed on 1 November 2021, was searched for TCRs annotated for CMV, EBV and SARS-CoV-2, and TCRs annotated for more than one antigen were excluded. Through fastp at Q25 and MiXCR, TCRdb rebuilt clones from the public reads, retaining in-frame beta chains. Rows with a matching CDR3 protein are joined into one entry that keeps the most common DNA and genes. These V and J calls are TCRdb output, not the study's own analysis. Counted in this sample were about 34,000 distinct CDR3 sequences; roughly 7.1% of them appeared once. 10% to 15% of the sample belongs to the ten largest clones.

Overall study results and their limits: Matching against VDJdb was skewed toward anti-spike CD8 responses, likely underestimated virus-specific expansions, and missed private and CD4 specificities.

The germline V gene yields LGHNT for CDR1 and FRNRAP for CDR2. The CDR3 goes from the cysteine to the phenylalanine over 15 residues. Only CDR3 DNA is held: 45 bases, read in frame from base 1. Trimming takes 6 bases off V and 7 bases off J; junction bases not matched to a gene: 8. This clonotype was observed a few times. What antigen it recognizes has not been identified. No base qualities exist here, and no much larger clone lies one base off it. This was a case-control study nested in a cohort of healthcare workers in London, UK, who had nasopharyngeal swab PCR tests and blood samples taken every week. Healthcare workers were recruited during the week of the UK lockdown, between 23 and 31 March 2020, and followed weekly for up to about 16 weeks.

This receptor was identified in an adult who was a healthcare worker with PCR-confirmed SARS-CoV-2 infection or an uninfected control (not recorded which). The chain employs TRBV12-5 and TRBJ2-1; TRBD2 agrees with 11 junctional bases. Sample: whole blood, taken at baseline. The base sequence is TGTGCTAGTGGCCGCAGACTAGCGGGATCTAATGAGCAGTTCTTC. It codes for CASGRRLAGSNEQFF.